This entry features one TCR beta chain sequence. What antigen it recognizes has not been identified. Per-base qualities were not stored, and no clone one base away is much larger. The CDR3 runs 15 residues from the cysteine to the phenylalanine. Just CDR3 DNA is preserved here, 45 bases in frame from base 1. At the junction V is shortened by 5 bases and J by 6 bases, with 17 bases in between. CDR1 is given as SGHTA and CDR2 as FQGNSA, both from the germline V gene. These data originate in a study of Graves' ophthalmopathy and Graves' hyperthyroidism (dated by TCRdb to the late 2010s). In the study overall: Peripheral blood was collected at initial diagnosis, prior to any treatment. In total, 135 blood samples were TCR-sequenced: around 42 ophthalmopathy, approximately 80 hyperthyroidism and some 17 hyperthyroidism-to-ophthalmopathy patients. To explore V-J signatures that separate ophthalmopathy from hyperthyroidism, a discovery set of 95 to 100 patients was enrolled, consisting of approximately 44 with ophthalmopathy and under 65 with stable hyperthyroidism. Following sample collection, hyperthyroidism patients were given methimazole at a starting dose of 30 mg daily, and ophthalmopathy patients were given high-dose intravenous methylprednisolone. In more than five hyperthyroidism patients, the T-cell repertoires found in thyroid tissue were compared with those found in blood. For independent validation, a separate cohort was made up of roughly 19 hyperthyroidism patients plus 17 patients who later progressed from hyperthyroidism to ophthalmopathy. The study used signatures of the TCR beta repertoire to tell Graves' ophthalmopathy apart from Graves' hyperthyroidism and to predict which patients would progress to ophthalmopathy. Paper-wide results and their limitations: In validation, the model predicted ophthalmopathy progression with 55% to 71% sensitivity and 72.22% specificity; fewer than 15 predicted patients were CT-confirmed with GO in a median of roughly 6.8 months. Sample size was not statistically predetermined, and group allocation was not concealed from the investigators. Most expanded thyroid clonotypes with frequency above 0.001 were also detected in blood, suggesting blood repertoires may reflect the thyroid immune response. In cross-validation, the 13-signature model distinguished ophthalmopathy from stable hyperthyroidism with 87.88% sensitivity and about 81% specificity, while in the test set the corresponding values were roughly 80% and 75%.

TCR beta CDR3 regions were amplified from RNA transcripts for repertoire sequencing. A first-round RT-PCR used HTBI primers with the Qiagen OneStep RT-PCR kit, followed by a second-round multiplex PCR, size selection and purification. Sequencing of the libraries was carried out on an Illumina HiSeq2000 in paired-end mode with 100 bp reads. Turning to the authors' computational methods: Reads were processed with SOAPnuke, discarding reads with adapters, uncalled bases, mean Phred below 15, or no exact constant-primer or identifier match. COPE v1.2.5 was used to merge the high-quality paired reads. Clonotypes were defined as unique nucleotide sequences and were aligned to IMGT TRB V, D and J references using MiTCR v1.1. Only V-J combinations with frequency above 0.0001 were analysed, covering approximately 99% of repertoires. For each V-J combination, a TCR clonal expansion and chaos score was defined as F50 clonal expansion divided by the chaos observed in the TCRdist matrix. Welch's t-statistics and random forest were used to reduce the features to 10 to 15 V-J combinations, which were then used as input to a naive Bayes classifier. The similarity between thyroid and blood repertoires was quantified using the Morisita-Horn index. TCRdb ran its own pipeline on the public reads, namely fastp trimming at Q25 and MiXCR clone calling, and kept in-frame beta chains. Duplicate CDR3 protein sequences are folded into a single record with the most common DNA and genes. The V and J calls come from TCRdb's annotation, not from the publication. The sample table holds 660,000 or so distinct CDR3 sequences, of which more than 40% were seen once. The ten largest make up 3% to 4% of the sample.

Patients with ophthalmopathy had moderately to severely active disease, with a Clinical Activity Score of 3 or more, a NOSPECS grade of 4 or more, and a disease duration of less than 3 months. Patients were excluded if they had other autoimmune diseases, uncontrolled infections, pregnancy or lactation. Clinical symptoms, serum thyroxine, TRAb, thyroid ultrasound and orbital computed tomography formed the basis of the diagnosis. PBMCs were isolated from approximately 10 ml of fresh peripheral blood by Ficoll-Paque density gradient centrifugation. Total RNA was extracted using Trizol reagent, and RNA quality was checked on an Agilent 2100 Bioanalyzer.

Sequencing was done on a sample of peripheral blood. The sequence derives from an adult man with Graves' ophthalmopathy. Here the chain combines TRBV7-2 and TRBJ1-5; the D gene lacks a confident call. Here the CDR3 is given as CASSLSWSPAQPQHF. Here is the DNA: TGTGCCAGCAGCCTTAGTTGGAGTCCAGCTCAGCCCCAGCATTTT.